The 16 T cell receptor beta chains reported below all come from one sample, sequenced in a study of blood T cell repertoires in COVID-19 (dated by TCRdb to the early 2020s). The method was the immunoSEQ multiplex PCR assay. TCRdb mirrors the immuneACCESS table, restricted to in-frame sequences. Some clones are absent from its copies; in checked studies, under half trace to an unresolved V gene, and the reason for the others is unknown. The sample table shows about 120,000 clones, and 82% are seen once. Together, the top ten hold over 6% of the sample. The sequencing sample was made of peripheral blood. Source of these receptors: a man in his 70s with active or convalescent COVID-19.

In its sample, this clone was seen a few times. This chain uses TRBV5-6 with TRBJ2-6; D not certain. CDR1 SGHDT and CDR2 YYEEEE come from the germline V gene. V lost 0 bases to trimming and J lost 4 bases, with 8 bases between them. The CDR3 length is 15 residues. The CDR3 is CASSLGGLGANVLTF. The CDR3 DNA follows: TGTGCCAGCAGCTTGGGTGGGCTCGGGGCCAACGTCCTGACTTTC.

V usage is TRBV6-5 and J usage is TRBJ2-2, with 8 bases fitting TRBD2. The trim removed 6 bases at V and 4 bases at J, leaving 4 bases unmatched. The CDR3 runs to 14 residues. Germline CDR1 and CDR2: MNHEY and SVGAGI. The CDR3 DNA reads as TGTGCCAGCAGGCGACTAGCGTCCACCGGGGAGCTGTTTTTT. Protein product: CASRRLASTGELFF.

This chain joins TRBV19 and TRBJ2-7; TRBD1 matches at 9 bases. The CDR3 runs to 14 residues. Per germline, CDR1 LNHDA and CDR2 SQIVND (reference sequence). The V segment lost 4 bases and the J segment 6 bases; nucleotides outside the gene matches: 7. CDR3 sequence reads: CASSKKGQGPEQYF. CDR3 sequence (DNA): TGTGCCAGTAGTAAAAAGGGACAGGGTCCCGAGCAGTACTTC.

The rearrangement links TRBV28 to TRBJ1-5; TRBD1 matches at 8 bases. The V and J ends lost 4 bases and 6 bases, in that order; junction bases with no gene match: 8. The CDR3 extends over 15 amino acids. Looked up from germline, CDR1 is MDHEN and CDR2 is SYDVKM. The DNA of the CDR3 is TGTGCCAGCAGTTCCTCCAGGGGGCGAGGTCAGCCCCAGCATTTT. Translation: CASSSSRGRGQPQHF.

V gene TRBV5-1 combines with J gene TRBJ2-1, with 11 bases that match TRBD2. The V and J ends lost 0 bases and 7 bases, in that order; junction bases with no gene match: 3. Germline values: CDR1 SGHRS, CDR2 YFSETQ. This CDR3 is built from 15 residues. The CDR3 loop reads CASSLALAGGNEQFF. Written as DNA, the CDR3 is TGCGCCAGCAGCTTGGCTCTAGCGGGAGGTAATGAGCAGTTCTTC.

The DNA for the CDR3 is TGTGCCAGCAGTTTGTCACGGAGTAAAGAGACCCAGTACTTC. Protein product: CASSLSRSKETQYF. The J gene is TRBJ2-5, the V gene TRBV27; D is ambiguous. This CDR3 has 14 residues. Germline values: CDR1 MNHEY, CDR2 SMNVEV (reference sequence). The ends were cut back, 3 bases at V and 3 bases at J, with 11 bases in the middle.

This clone was picked up one time. In DNA form, the CDR3 reads TGTGCCAGCAGGAGAGACAGGACAACTAATGAAAAACTGTTTTTT. Its translation: CASRRDRTTNEKLFF. The gene calls are TRBV2 and TRBJ1-4; D may be TRBD1 (6 bases). Per the germline V gene, CDR1 is SNHLY and CDR2 is FYNNEI. V lost 6 bases to trimming and J lost 0 bases, with 11 bases between them. This CDR3 has 15 residues.

V and J are TRBV5-4 and TRBJ1-1; maybe TRBD1 (5 bases). Trimming shortened V by 0 bases and J by 8 bases, and 11 bases separated the two germline ends. Germline V gene sequence: CDR1 SGHNT, CDR2 YYREEE (reference sequence). The CDR3 is made up of 13 amino acids. The CDR3 reads CASSLGGAGEAFF. CDR3 DNA sequence: TGTGCCAGCAGCTTGGGAGGGGCGGGGGAAGCTTTCTTT.

In DNA, the CDR3 is TGTGCCAGCAGCTTAGGCAGAAGCTCCTACGAGCAGTACTTC. Its protein is CASSLGRSSYEQYF. The gene calls are TRBV7-2 and TRBJ2-7; D uncertain. The CDR3 sequence is 14 residues long. The germline gives CDR1 SGHTA, CDR2 FQGNSA. Trimming removed 1 base at V and 0 bases at J, with 7 bases between.

CDR3 amino acids: CASSPRGRSYNEQFF. In nucleotides, the CDR3 is TGTGCCAGCAGCCCCAGGGGCAGGTCCTACAATGAGCAGTTCTTC. The rearrangement links TRBV5-6 to TRBJ2-1; a weak D match, TRBD1 (6 bases). Germline CDR1 is SGHDT and CDR2 is YYEEEE. Trimming removed 4 bases from V and 1 base from J, with 12 bases in between. The CDR3 is 15 amino acids.

The chain joins TRBV19 to TRBJ1-5; D not certain. The CDR3 is 16 residues long. Germline V CDR1 and CDR2: LNHDA, SQIVND (reference sequence). The V gene lost 4 bases and the J gene lost 4 bases, with 17 bases spanning the gap. The CDR3 bases are TGTGCCAGTAGTAGCTCCCGGAGTCCGGGGAATCAGCCCCAGCATTTT. As protein: CASSSSRSPGNQPQHF. The complete variable domain, with remaining parts taken from reference TRBV19 and TRBJ1-5, reads DGGITQSPKYLFRKEGQNVTLSCEQNLNHDAMYWYRQDPGQGLRLIYYSQIVNDFQKGDIAEGYSVSREKKESFPLTVTSAQKNPTAFYLCASSSSRSPGNQPQHFGDGTRLSIL.

The chain recombines TRBV5-1 with TRBJ2-1; possible D gene TRBD2, 5 bases. Germline CDR1 and CDR2: SGHRS and YFSETQ. Trimming stripped 4 bases from V and 3 bases from J, with 11 bases between. This CDR3 spans 14 amino acids. The CDR3: CASSIAGDYNEQFF. CDR3 bases: TGCGCCAGCAGCATAGCCGGGGACTACAATGAGCAGTTCTTC.

The chain recombines TRBV18 with TRBJ1-3, with D unresolved. The CDR3 covers 15 residues. Trimming left V 3 bases short and J 0 bases short, with 9 bases between. CDR1 KGHSH and CDR2 LQKENI come from the germline V gene. The CDR3 loop is CASSPGSSSGNTIYF. The CDR3 nucleotides are TGTGCCAGCTCACCTGGTTCCAGCTCTGGAAACACCATATATTTT.

The V and J genes are TRBV19 and TRBJ2-3, with a tentative D call TRBD1 (5 bases). The V gene's germline CDR1 is LNHDA and CDR2 SQIVND (reference sequence). Trimming removed 4 bases from V and 4 bases from J, with 12 bases in between. The CDR3 has 14 residues. CDR3 in DNA: TGTGCCAGTAGTAGCCAAACAGGAGCAGATACGCAGTATTTT. Encoded protein: CASSSQTGADTQYF.

There are a few counts of this clone. The rearrangement uses TRBV19 and TRBJ1-5, with D maybe TRBD1 (5 bases). There are 15 residues in the CDR3. Germline values: CDR1 LNHDA, CDR2 SQIVND (reference sequence). The V end was cut by 4 bases, the J end by 7 bases, with 17 bases between. CDR3 DNA: TGTGCCAGTAGTAGAAATTGGGGGGGAGGACAGCCCCAGCATTTT. This sequence encodes CASSRNWGGGQPQHF.

The chain combines TRBV28 with TRBJ1-1; 9 positions agree with TRBD1. The CDR3 consists of 14 residues. Germline trimming cut 6 bases from V and 1 base from J; bases unmatched to any gene: 3. Germline V CDR1 and CDR2: MDHEN, SYDVKM. This CDR3 is CASRLDRGNTEAFF. The CDR3 coding sequence is TGTGCCAGCAGGCTGGACAGGGGGAACACTGAAGCTTTCTTT. The full variable domain, with the rest looked up from reference TRBV28 and TRBJ1-1, is DVKVTQSSRYLVKRTGEKVFLECVQDMDHENMFWYRQDPGLGLRLIYFSYDVKMKEKGDIPEGYSVSREKKERFSLILESASTNQTSMYLCASRLDRGNTEAFFGQGTRLTVV.